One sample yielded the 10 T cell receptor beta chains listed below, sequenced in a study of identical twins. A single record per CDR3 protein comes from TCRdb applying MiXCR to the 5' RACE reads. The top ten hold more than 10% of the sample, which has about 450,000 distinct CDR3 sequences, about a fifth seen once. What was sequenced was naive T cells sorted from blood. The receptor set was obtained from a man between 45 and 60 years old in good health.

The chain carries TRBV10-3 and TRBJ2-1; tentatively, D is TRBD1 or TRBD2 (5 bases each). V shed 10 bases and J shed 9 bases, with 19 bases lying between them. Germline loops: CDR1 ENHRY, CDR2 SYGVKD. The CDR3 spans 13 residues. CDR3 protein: CATLAGALGEQFF. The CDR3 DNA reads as TGTGCCACTCTCGCCGGGGCCCTCGGTGAGCAGTTCTTC.

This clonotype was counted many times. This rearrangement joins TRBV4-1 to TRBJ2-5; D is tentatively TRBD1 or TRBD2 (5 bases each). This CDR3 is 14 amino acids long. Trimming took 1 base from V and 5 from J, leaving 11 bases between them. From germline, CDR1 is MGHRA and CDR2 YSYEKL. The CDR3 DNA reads TGCGCCAGCAGCCAAGGACTTTGGGGGGAGACCCAGTACTTC. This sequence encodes CASSQGLWGETQYF.

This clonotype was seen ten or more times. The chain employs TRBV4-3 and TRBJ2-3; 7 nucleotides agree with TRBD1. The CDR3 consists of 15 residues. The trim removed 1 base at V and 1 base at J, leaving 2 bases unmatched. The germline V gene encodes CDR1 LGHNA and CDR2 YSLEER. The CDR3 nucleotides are TGCGCCAGCAGCCAAGTCACAGGGGGCACAGATACGCAGTATTTT. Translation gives CASSQVTGGTDTQYF.

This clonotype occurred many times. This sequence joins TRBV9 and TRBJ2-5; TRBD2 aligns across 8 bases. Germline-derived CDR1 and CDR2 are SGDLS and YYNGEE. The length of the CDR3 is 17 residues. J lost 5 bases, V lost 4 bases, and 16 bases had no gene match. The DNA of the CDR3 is TGTGCCAGCAGCCCGAGTTCGGTCGGGAGGGCGTTGGAGACCCAGTACTTC. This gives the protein CASSPSSVGRALETQYF. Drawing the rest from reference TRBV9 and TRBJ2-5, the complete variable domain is DSGVTQTPKHLITATGQRVTLRCSPRSGDLSVYWYQQSLDQGLQFLIQYYNGEERAKGNILERFSAQQFPDLHSELNLSSLELGDSALYFCASSPSSVGRALETQYFGPGTRLLVL.

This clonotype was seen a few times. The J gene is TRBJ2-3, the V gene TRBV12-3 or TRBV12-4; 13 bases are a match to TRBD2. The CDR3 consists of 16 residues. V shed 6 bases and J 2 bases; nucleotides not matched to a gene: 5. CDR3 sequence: CASRRGLAGDTDTQYF. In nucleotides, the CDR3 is TGTGCCAGCAGACGAGGACTAGCGGGAGACACAGATACGCAGTATTTT.

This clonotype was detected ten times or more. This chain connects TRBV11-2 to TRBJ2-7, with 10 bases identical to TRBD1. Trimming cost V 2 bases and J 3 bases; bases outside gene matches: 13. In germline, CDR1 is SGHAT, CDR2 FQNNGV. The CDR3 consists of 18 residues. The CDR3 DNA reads TGTGCCAGCAGCTTAAGGGGTACCGGGACAGGGGTTGTCTACGAGCAGTACTTC. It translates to CASSLRGTGTGVVYEQYF.

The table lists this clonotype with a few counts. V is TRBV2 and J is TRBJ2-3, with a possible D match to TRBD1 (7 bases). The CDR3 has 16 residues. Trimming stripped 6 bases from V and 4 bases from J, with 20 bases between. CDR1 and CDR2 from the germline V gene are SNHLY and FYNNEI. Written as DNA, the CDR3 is TGTGCCAGCAGCGACGGGAGACAGGGCGAAGCAGATACGCAGTATTTT. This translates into CASSDGRQGEADTQYF.

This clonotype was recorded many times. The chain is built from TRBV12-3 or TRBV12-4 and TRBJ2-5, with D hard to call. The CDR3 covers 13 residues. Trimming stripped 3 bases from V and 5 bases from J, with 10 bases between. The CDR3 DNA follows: TGTGCCAGCAGTTTTACCCAAAGGGAGACCCAGTACTTC. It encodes CASSFTQRETQYF.

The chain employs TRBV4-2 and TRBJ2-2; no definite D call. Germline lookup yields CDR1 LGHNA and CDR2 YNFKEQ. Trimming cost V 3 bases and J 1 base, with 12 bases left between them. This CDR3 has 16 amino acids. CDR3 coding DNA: TGTGCCAGCAGCCATAGTCAGCCCCTGAACACCGGGGAGCTGTTTTTT. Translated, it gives CASSHSQPLNTGELFF.

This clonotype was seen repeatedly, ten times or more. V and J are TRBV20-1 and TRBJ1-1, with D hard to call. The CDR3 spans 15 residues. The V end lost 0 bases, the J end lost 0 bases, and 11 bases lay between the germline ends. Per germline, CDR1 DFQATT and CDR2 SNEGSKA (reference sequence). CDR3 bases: TGCAGTGCTAGAGACGGAGGTACAATGAACACTGAAGCTTTCTTT. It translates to CSARDGGTMNTEAFF.